Sequencing of this T cell receptor beta chain was carried out in a study of identical twins. The study, taken as a whole, reports: Whereas memory repertoires showed no such difference, abundant cord blood beta clonotypes carried fewer insertions. Conclusions leaned on cross-sectional statistical analysis and did not track the same donors over time. Models underestimated out-of-frame TCR alpha sharing in monozygotic twins.

Each CDR3 protein is one row after TCRdb ran MiXCR on the 5' RACE reads. Of roughly 1.6 million distinct CDR3 sequences listed, around a third are singletons. CDR1 and CDR2 from the germline V gene are ENHRY and SYGVKD. Trimming took off 6 bases at V and 7 bases at J, with 19 bases between the two ends. The CDR3 extends over 16 amino acids. Remarks on this clonotype: Its antigen is unidentified.

V is TRBV10-3 and J is TRBJ1-6, with D uncertain. The sequenced sample consisted of cord blood. The sequence came from a newborn girl in good health. The CDR3 DNA reads TGTGCCATCAGAGCAGACATTGGCCACAAGAATTCACCCCTCCACTTT. It yields the protein CAIRADIGHKNSPLHF.